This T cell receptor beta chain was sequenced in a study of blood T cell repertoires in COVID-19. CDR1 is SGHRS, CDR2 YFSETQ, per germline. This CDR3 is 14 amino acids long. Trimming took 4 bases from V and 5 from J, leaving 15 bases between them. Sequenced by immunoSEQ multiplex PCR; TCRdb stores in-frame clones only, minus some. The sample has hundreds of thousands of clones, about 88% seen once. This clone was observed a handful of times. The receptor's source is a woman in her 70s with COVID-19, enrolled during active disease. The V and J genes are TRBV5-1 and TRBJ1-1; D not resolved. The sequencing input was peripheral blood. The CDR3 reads CASSRDTGETEAFF. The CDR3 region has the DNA TGCGCCAGCAGCCGAGACACGGGAGAGACTGAAGCTTTCTTT.